The clone carrying this T cell receptor beta chain was observed many times. The sample is drawn from a study of T-cell reconstitution after alpha-beta-depleted transplantation in children. This CDR3 comprises 14 residues. Germline V gene data show CDR1 as SEHNR and CDR2 as FQNEAQ (reference sequence). Trimming shortened V by 3 bases and J by 7 bases, and 10 bases separated the two germline ends. Unique molecular identifiers were used in preparing the TCRbeta library. One entry per CDR3 protein, called by TCRdb with MiXCR from the PCR reads. The sample records more than 550,000 distinct CDR3 sequences, about 10% being singletons.

This rearrangement joins TRBV7-9 to TRBJ1-6; possibly TRBD1 for D (6 bases). The TCR was taken from a human donor who donated a stem cell graft to a child with acute myeloid leukemia. Material: PBMCs from the stem cell graft donor, obtained from the stem cell graft. The CDR3 nucleotides are TGTGCCAGCAGCTTTGGGGGCAACAATTCACCCCTCCACTTT. Its protein is CASSFGGNNSPLHF. The whole variable domain, remainder taken from reference TRBV7-9 and TRBJ1-6, is DTGVSQNPRHKITKRGQNVTFRCDPISEHNRLYWYRQTLGQGPEFLTYFQNEAQLEKSRLLSDRFSAERPKGSFSTLEIQRTEQGDSAMYLCASSFGGNNSPLHFGNGTRLTVT.